One sample yielded the 31 T cell receptor beta chains listed below, sequenced in a study of brain T cells in children with intractable seizures. TCRdb's table, derived via immunoSEQ multiplex PCR, lists solely in-frame clones and lacks some. The sample has 80,000 or so clones; under 95% are singletons. Sequenced material: peripheral blood, taken at surgery. The receptors shown here come from a girl aged 2-10 years with Rasmussen encephalitis and intractable seizures.

The chain has TRBV10-2 and TRBJ1-2, with D possibly TRBD1 on 6 matching bases. The germline CDR1 and CDR2 sequences are WSHSY and SAAADI. This CDR3 comprises 15 residues. V shed 2 bases and J shed 7 bases, with 17 bases lying between them. The CDR3 spells CASSETRSGASGYTF. The CDR3 DNA follows: TGCGCCAGCAGTGAGACACGGTCGGGGGCGAGTGGCTACACCTTC.

The V gene is TRBV3-1 (or the pseudogene TRBV3-2), the J gene TRBJ2-3; TRBD1 matches at 7 bases. V shed 7 bases and J 0 bases; nucleotides not matched to a gene: 7. CDR1 is LGHDT, CDR2 YNNKEL, per germline (reference sequence). The CDR3 runs to 15 residues. CDR3 sequence reads: CASNHRGKSTDTQYF. CDR3 DNA sequence: TGTGCCAGCAACCACAGGGGCAAGAGCACAGATACGCAGTATTTT.

The rearrangement links TRBV7-9 to TRBJ2-2; D possibly matches TRBD1 or TRBD2 (5 bases each). From germline, CDR1 is SEHNR and CDR2 FQNEAQ (reference sequence). Between the trimmed V and J ends, which lost 5 bases and 3 bases, there was a span of 13 bases. The CDR3 sequence is 15 residues long. DNA of the CDR3: TGTGCCAGCAGCCCCGGGGCCCCGGACACCGGGGAGCTGTTTTTT. Residues: CASSPGAPDTGELFF.

This rearrangement joins TRBV14 to TRBJ1-4; the D is unclear. V shed 4 bases and J shed 5 bases, with 8 bases lying between them. This CDR3 region has 13 residues. From germline, CDR1 is SGHDN and CDR2 FVKESK. The CDR3 loop is CASSPRRNEKLFF. CDR3 in DNA: TGTGCCAGCAGCCCAAGACGGAATGAAAAACTGTTTTTT.

The chain uses TRBV2 and TRBJ1-1, with unresolved D. Per germline, CDR1 SNHLY and CDR2 FYNNEI. Trimming left V 2 bases short and J 5 bases short, with 6 bases between. The CDR3 has 12 amino acids. CDR3 sequence (DNA): TGTGCCAGCAGTGAAAAGAGGACTGAAGCTTTCTTT. Amino acids: CASSEKRTEAFF.

The chain combines TRBV11-3 with TRBJ2-2; 8 positions agree with TRBD2. The CDR3 covers 18 residues. With 5 bases clipped from V and 1 base from J, the junction kept 12 bases outside the gene matches. Germline V gene lookup returns CDR1 SGHNT and CDR2 YENEEA. As DNA, the CDR3 is TGTGCCAGCAGCCCGAATCCCGGGGCGGGAGGGAACACCGGGGAGCTGTTTTTT. This encodes CASSPNPGAGGNTGELFF. The whole variable domain, remainder taken from reference TRBV11-3 and TRBJ2-2, is EAGVVQSPRYKIIEKKQPVAFWCNPISGHNTLYWYLQNLGQGPELLIRYENEEAVDDSQLPKDRFSAERLKGVDSTLKIQPAELGDSAVYLCASSPNPGAGGNTGELFFGEGSRLTVL.

The J gene is TRBJ2-2, the V gene TRBV19; possibly TRBD2 for D (5 bases). From germline, CDR1 is LNHDA and CDR2 SQIVND (reference sequence). Trimming left V 5 bases short and J 4 bases short, with 17 bases between. There are 16 residues in the CDR3. CDR3 nucleotides: TGTGCCAGTAGTCCCCCGGGGATATATGGCACCGGGGAGCTGTTTTTT. This encodes CASSPPGIYGTGELFF.

V is TRBV6-6 and J is TRBJ1-6; D ambiguous. V gave up 5 bases and J gave up 7 bases, with 30 bases separating them. CDR1 is MNHNY and CDR2 is SVGAGI in the germline V gene (reference sequence). This CDR3 has 20 amino acids. Here the CDR3 reads CASSQRQGPSPPMRNSPLHF. For the CDR3, the DNA is TGTGCCAGCAGTCAAAGACAAGGGCCCTCACCGCCTATGAGGAATTCACCCCTCCACTTT.

The chain has TRBV10-3 and TRBJ1-6; D perhaps matches TRBD1 (5 bases). CDR1 is ENHRY, CDR2 SYGVKD, per germline. V lost 1 base to trimming and J lost 5 bases, with 9 bases between them. The CDR3 runs to 15 residues. The chain's CDR3 is CAISEWTPNNSPLHF. DNA of the CDR3: TGTGCCATCAGTGAGTGGACACCCAATAATTCACCCCTCCACTTT.

The chain recombines TRBV30 with TRBJ1-1; D remains ambiguous. The CDR3 length is 13 residues. The V gene's germline CDR1 is GTSNPN and CDR2 SVGIG (reference sequence). The V end was cut by 0 bases, the J end by 1 base, with 6 bases between. CDR3 region: CAWSVKKNTEAFF. The CDR3, as DNA: TGTGCCTGGAGTGTTAAAAAGAACACTGAAGCTTTCTTT.

The gene calls are TRBV4-1 and TRBJ2-3, with TRBD1 as a possible D gene (5 bases). V was cut by 0 bases and J by 2 bases, with 9 bases left in between. This CDR3 has 15 residues. Germline V gene lookup returns CDR1 MGHRA and CDR2 YSYEKL. The CDR3 DNA reads as TGCGCCAGCAGCCAAGAGGACACTATCACAGATACGCAGTATTTT. Protein sequence: CASSQEDTITDTQYF.

This clone is a singleton in its sample. The gene calls are TRBV5-1 and TRBJ1-3; D unresolved. The CDR3 covers 14 residues. V was trimmed by 0 bases and J by 0 bases, leaving 4 bases between them. Germline lookup yields CDR1 SGHRS and CDR2 YFSETQ. The CDR3 here is CASSLGGSGNTIYF. The CDR3 coding sequence is TGCGCCAGCAGCTTGGGGGGCTCTGGAAACACCATATATTTT.

The DNA of the CDR3 is TGTGCCAGCAGCTTGGTGTGGAGTCCCGGGGAGACCCAGTACTTC. Translated, it gives CASSLVWSPGETQYF. The chain couples TRBV5-4 to TRBJ2-5, with D uncertain. The V end was cut by 0 bases, the J end by 5 bases, with 14 bases between. The CDR3 has 15 amino acids. The germline CDR1 and CDR2 sequences are SGHNT and YYREEE (reference sequence). The variable domain in full, completed from reference TRBV5-4 and TRBJ2-5, reads ETGVTQSPTHLIKTRGQQVTLRCSSQSGHNTVSWYQQALGQGPQFIFQYYREEENGRGNFPPRFSGLQFPNYSSELNVNALELDDSALYLCASSLVWSPGETQYFGPGTRLLVL.

Here the CDR3 DNA reads TGTGCCAATTCAAGACAGGGCTGGGAGACCCAGTACTTC. It yields the protein CANSRQGWETQYF. The rearrangement joins TRBV2 to TRBJ2-5; 7 bases are a match to TRBD1. V lost 10 bases and J lost 5; bases outside the gene matches: 10. Germline-derived CDR1 and CDR2 are SNHLY and FYNNEI. The CDR3 is made up of 13 amino acids.

The V and J genes are TRBV5-1 and TRBJ2-7; D gene ambiguous. CDR3 length equals 14 residues. Germline V gene lookup returns CDR1 SGHRS and CDR2 YFSETQ. V dropped 0 bases and J dropped 2 bases, with 9 bases sitting between them. This chain's CDR3 is CASSLGGPAYEQYF. CDR3 bases: TGCGCCAGCAGCTTGGGTGGGCCGGCCTACGAGCAGTACTTC.

V usage is TRBV19 and J usage is TRBJ1-6; D unresolved. Germline-derived CDR1 and CDR2 are LNHDA and SQIVND (reference sequence). V lost 3 bases and J 0 bases, leaving 12 bases between the germline ends. This CDR3 has 17 amino acids. For the CDR3, the DNA is TGTGCCAGTAGTATTCGACGCGGCGACTCCTATAATTCACCCCTCCACTTT. Encoded protein: CASSIRRGDSYNSPLHF.

The chain links TRBV5-1 to TRBJ1-1; D might be TRBD1 (6 bases). CDR1 SGHRS and CDR2 YFSETQ come from the germline V gene. The germline V and J ends were trimmed by 2 bases and 1 base, with 9 bases remaining between them. The CDR3 totals 14 residues. CDR3: CASSLIGGNTEAFF. The CDR3 DNA sequence: TGCGCCAGCAGCTTAATAGGGGGGAACACTGAAGCTTTCTTT.

The V and J genes are TRBV19 and TRBJ1-5; possibly TRBD1 for D (6 bases). Germline V lookup: CDR1 LNHDA, CDR2 SQIVND (reference sequence). This CDR3 has 21 residues. With 5 bases removed from V and 0 bases from J, the gap between germline ends came to 29 bases. The CDR3 DNA reads TGTGCCAGTAGTCCTACAGGGCTAGGGGGATCGGGAGGTTATAGCAATCAGCCCCAGCATTTT. Translating it yields CASSPTGLGGSGGYSNQPQHF.

The V and J genes are TRBV30 and TRBJ1-6, with a tentative D call TRBD1 (6 bases). The CDR3 has 13 residues. The V end was cut by 5 bases, the J end by 7 bases, with 12 bases between. From germline, CDR1 is GTSNPN and CDR2 SVGIG (reference sequence). The CDR3 DNA reads TGTGCCTGGTGGTCACAGGGCAATTCACCCCTCCACTTT. Amino acid sequence: CAWWSQGNSPLHF.

The chain joins TRBV21-1 to TRBJ1-1; TRBD1 reflects the table's D call only, with no check against the DNA. TRBV21-1 is an annotated pseudogene. This CDR3 is built from 17 residues. CDR3 sequence reads: CASSKAHVGQANTEAFF. The CDR3 nucleotides are TGTGCCAGCAGCAAAGCGCATGTGGGACAGGCGAACACTGAAGCTTTCTTT.

The chain joins TRBV28 to TRBJ2-4, with TRBD2 matching over 9 bases. With 2 bases clipped from V and 0 bases from J, the junction kept 11 bases outside the gene matches. Germline CDR1 reads MDHEN; CDR2 reads SYDVKM. The CDR3 runs 19 residues. The CDR3 DNA reads TGTGCCAGCAGTTTAGTTCCCCGACTAGCGGAGCAAGCCAAAAACATTCAGTACTTC. This encodes CASSLVPRLAEQAKNIQYF.

In DNA, the CDR3 is TGTGCCAGCAGCGTAGATGAGGGTTCCGGTCTCGGGGAAAAACTGTTTTTT. Encoded protein: CASSVDEGSGLGEKLFF. The V call is TRBV9, the J call TRBJ1-4; D gene unclear. The CDR3 length is 17 residues. CDR1 is SGDLS and CDR2 is YYNGEE in the germline V gene. Trimming stripped 0 bases from V and 8 bases from J, with 20 bases between.

The chain uses TRBV24-1 and TRBJ2-2, with a tentative D call TRBD1 (6 bases). V was cut by 4 bases and J by 8 bases, with 13 bases left in between. Per the germline V gene, CDR1 is KGHDR and CDR2 is SFDVKD. The CDR3 length is 14 residues. The CDR3 nucleotides are TGTGCCACCAGTGAGGCAGGGGAAGTGGGGGAGCTGTTTTTT. Amino acids: CATSEAGEVGELFF.

The chain is built from TRBV6-1 and TRBJ1-2; D uncertain. Germline assignment: CDR1 MNHNS and CDR2 SASEGT. The CDR3 runs 18 residues. V dropped 0 bases and J dropped 6 bases, with 23 bases sitting between them. CDR3 nucleotide sequence: TGTGCCAGCAGTGAAGCGCTTGGTGTAGTCGGCCGTGGGGATGGCTACACCTTC. Translation gives CASSEALGVVGRGDGYTF.

This clone was picked up a small number of times. The CDR3 is CASSLHVGGNQPQHF. CDR3 in DNA: TGTGCCAGCAGCTTACATGTGGGAGGCAATCAGCCCCAGCATTTT. This rearrangement joins TRBV7-2 to TRBJ1-5; D unresolved. V lost 2 bases and J 2 bases, leaving 10 bases between the germline ends. The CDR3 has 15 residues. CDR1 is SGHTA and CDR2 is FQGNSA in the germline V gene.

CDR3 amino acids: CSVVGTGVTYEQYF. CDR3 in DNA: TGCAGCGTTGTAGGGACAGGAGTGACCTACGAGCAGTACTTC. The V gene is TRBV29-1, the J gene TRBJ2-7; TRBD1 matches at 8 bases. The CDR3 is made up of 14 amino acids. Germline V gives CDR1 SQVTM, CDR2 ANQGSEA. Germline trimming cut 4 bases from V and 2 bases from J; bases unmatched to any gene: 7.

The V gene is TRBV5-1, the J gene TRBJ2-2; 7 bases are shared with TRBD2. The V segment lost 4 bases and the J segment 4 bases; nucleotides outside the gene matches: 7. Germline CDR1 SGHRS, CDR2 YFSETQ. This CDR3 is 15 amino acids long. CDR3 sequence: CASSPGTIPTGELFF. CDR3 nucleotides: TGCGCCAGCAGCCCAGGGACTATCCCCACCGGGGAGCTGTTTTTT.

The chain is built from TRBV27 and TRBJ2-2; D is undetermined. The V end was cut by 5 bases, the J end by 4 bases, with 20 bases between. In germline, CDR1 is MNHEY, CDR2 SMNVEV (reference sequence). This CDR3 has 17 amino acids. As DNA, the CDR3 is TGTGCCAGCAGTCCGACCCCAATGATTCTCCGCACCGGGGAGCTGTTTTTT. Its translation is CASSPTPMILRTGELFF.

The chain has TRBV12-3 or TRBV12-4 and TRBJ2-1; D remains unclear. This CDR3 comprises 10 residues. Trimming removed 6 bases at V and 6 bases at J, with 3 bases between. The CDR3 nucleotides are TGTGCCAGCAGCCTCAATGAGCAGTTCTTC. Protein product: CASSLNEQFF.

The chain combines TRBV3-1 (or the pseudogene TRBV3-2) with TRBJ1-2; the match to TRBD1 covers 12 bases. The germline V gene encodes CDR1 LGHDT and CDR2 YNNKEL (reference sequence). Trimming took 4 bases from V and 7 from J; bases not matched to a gene: 7. The CDR3 length is 15 residues. The DNA for the CDR3 is TGTGCCAGCAGCCGAGAGGGGACAGGGGGCTCTGGCTACACCTTC. This translates into CASSREGTGGSGYTF.

This sequence joins TRBV2 and TRBJ2-3; TRBD2 matches 10 bases. V shed 8 bases, J shed 6 bases, and the junction held 8 bases outside the gene matches. Germline lookup yields CDR1 SNHLY and CDR2 FYNNEI. The CDR3 loop spans 14 amino acids. The CDR3 DNA is TGTGCCAGCGCAAGCGGGAGGGCCGGGGATACGCAGTATTTT. As protein: CASASGRAGDTQYF.